The clone carrying this TCR beta chain has more than one count but fewer than ten. The antigen is unknown. The CDR3 runs 14 residues. V shed 3 bases, J shed 7 bases, and the junction held 10 bases outside the gene matches. CDR1 SGHRS and CDR2 YFSETQ come from the germline V gene. The data stem from a study of CD8 T cells in ankylosing spondylitis. General study findings and limits: A number of the motif variants had already been described in reactive arthritis synovial fluid and blood.

As the method for making TCR beta libraries, quantitative 5'-RACE with molecular barcodes was used. Each CDR3 protein gets one entry after TCRdb re-called the 5' RACE reads with MiXCR. This table has 150,000 or so distinct CDR3 sequences, approximately 20% appearing once. What was sequenced was blood, either unsorted or a sorted T cell fraction (not recorded which). The V call is TRBV5-1, the J call TRBJ2-7; 7 positions match TRBD1. The sequence derives from a male donor with ankylosing spondylitis or in good health (not recorded which). CDR3 amino acids: CASSSDRVFGEQYF. In DNA, the CDR3 is TGCGCCAGCAGCTCTGACAGGGTCTTCGGGGAGCAGTACTTC.